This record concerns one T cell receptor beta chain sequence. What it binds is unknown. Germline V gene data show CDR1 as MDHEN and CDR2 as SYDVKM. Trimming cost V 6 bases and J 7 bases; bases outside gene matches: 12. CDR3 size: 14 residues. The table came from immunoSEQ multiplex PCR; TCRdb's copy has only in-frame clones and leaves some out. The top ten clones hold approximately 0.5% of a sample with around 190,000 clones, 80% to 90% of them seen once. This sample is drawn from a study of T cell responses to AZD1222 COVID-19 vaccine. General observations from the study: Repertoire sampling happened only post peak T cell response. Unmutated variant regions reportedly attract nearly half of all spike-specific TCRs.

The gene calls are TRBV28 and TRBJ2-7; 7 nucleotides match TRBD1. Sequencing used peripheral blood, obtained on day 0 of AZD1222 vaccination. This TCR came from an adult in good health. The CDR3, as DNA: TGTGCCAGCAGGACGAACAGGGGATTAAGGGAGCAGTACTTC. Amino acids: CASRTNRGLREQYF. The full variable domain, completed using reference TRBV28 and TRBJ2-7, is DVKVTQSSRYLVKRTGEKVFLECVQDMDHENMFWYRQDPGLGLRLIYFSYDVKMKEKGDIPEGYSVSREKKERFSLILESASTNQTSMYLCASRTNRGLREQYFGPGTRLTVT.